The 8 T cell receptor beta chains listed next were all sequenced from one sample in a study of blood T cell repertoires in COVID-19. TCRdb's copy holds only in-frame clones and misses some; the assay was immunoSEQ multiplex PCR. The sample consists of about 200,000 clones, about 86% of them appearing once. Sequencing input: peripheral blood. These TCRs come from a woman in her forties or fifties with acute or convalescent COVID-19.

Notes on this clone: Its ends do not fully match the called genes, so a read error is possible. The chain is built from TRBV19 and TRBJ1-1, with D possibly matching TRBD1 (6 bases). The CDR3 length is 14 residues. Germline CDR1 and CDR2: LNHDA and SQIVND (reference sequence). CDR3 sequence (DNA): TGTGCCAGTAATATACAGGGCTGGGACACTGAAGCTTTCTTT. Its protein is CASNIQGWDTEAFF.

V usage is TRBV18 and J usage is TRBJ1-6; TRBD1 agrees at 10 bases. With V trimmed by 6 bases and J by 9 bases, 8 bases remained unmatched. Germline V gene lookup returns CDR1 KGHSH and CDR2 LQKENI. CDR3 length: 15 residues. CDR3 bases: TGTGCCAGCTCCCTCGGGACAGGGGAAGGTTCACCCCTCCACTTT. Translated: CASSLGTGEGSPLHF.

This clone was counted once. V and J are TRBV5-4 and TRBJ1-2; 8 positions agree with TRBD1. This CDR3 comprises 16 residues. Germline trimming cut 0 bases from V and 6 bases from J; bases unmatched to any gene: 10. Germline V lookup: CDR1 SGHNT, CDR2 YYREEE (reference sequence). The CDR3 sequence: CASSLVLSGTGNGYTF. In DNA, the CDR3 is TGTGCCAGCAGCTTGGTGTTGTCCGGGACAGGAAATGGCTACACCTTC.

The rearrangement links TRBV7-9 to TRBJ2-6; TRBD2 matches 8 bases. Unmatched junction bases numbered 6, after V lost 5 bases and J lost 6 bases. The CDR3 is 15 amino acids. Germline values: CDR1 SEHNR, CDR2 FQNEAQ (reference sequence). CDR3 in DNA: TGTGCCAGCAGCCGCGGGGGGTTGGAGGCCAACGTCCTGACTTTC. This sequence encodes CASSRGGLEANVLTF.

This rearrangement joins TRBV5-1 to TRBJ1-4, with 12 bases matching TRBD1. V trimming: 2 bases; J trimming: 10 bases; junction bases outside the gene matches: 6. Germline V lookup: CDR1 SGHRS, CDR2 YFSETQ. The CDR3 sequence is 15 residues long. The CDR3, as DNA: TGCGCCAGCAGCTTCTCCGGGACAGGGGGCGTAAAACTGTTTTTT. Amino acid sequence: CASSFSGTGGVKLFF.

This chain links TRBV9 with TRBJ2-7; 9 bases line up with TRBD1. Germline CDR1 and CDR2: SGDLS and YYNGEE. The CDR3 runs to 15 residues. The V and J ends lost 3 bases and 0 bases, in that order; junction bases with no gene match: 4. The DNA for the CDR3 is TGTGCCAGCAGCGGAGAGGACAGGGGCTCCTACGAGCAGTACTTC. Amino acid sequence: CASSGEDRGSYEQYF. The complete variable domain, with remaining parts taken from reference TRBV9 and TRBJ2-7, reads DSGVTQTPKHLITATGQRVTLRCSPRSGDLSVYWYQQSLDQGLQFLIQYYNGEERAKGNILERFSAQQFPDLHSELNLSSLELGDSALYFCASSGEDRGSYEQYFGPGTRLTVT.

This chain links TRBV30 with TRBJ1-4; perhaps TRBD1 as D (5 bases). CDR1 is GTSNPN, CDR2 SVGIG, per germline (reference sequence). V gave up 0 bases and J gave up 7 bases, with 9 bases separating them. The length of the CDR3 is 13 residues. CDR3 sequence: CAWSVRRGEKLFF. The CDR3 nucleotides read TGTGCCTGGAGTGTACGAAGGGGTGAAAAACTGTTTTTT. Using reference TRBV30 and TRBJ1-4 for the parts outside the CDR3, the full variable domain is SQTIHQWPATLVQPVGSPLSLECTVEGTSNPNLYWYRQAAGRGLQLLFYSVGIGQISSEVPQNLSASRPQDRQFILSSKKLLLSDSGFYLCAWSVRRGEKLFFGSGTQLSVL.

This clone was counted a few times. The chain joins TRBV7-6 to TRBJ1-1; D not certain. The germline V and J ends were trimmed by 7 bases and 0 bases, with 9 bases remaining between them. CDR3 length: 13 residues. Germline-derived CDR1 and CDR2 are SGHVS and FNYEAQ. Here the CDR3 reads CASMVALNTEAFF. The CDR3 DNA reads as TGTGCCAGCATGGTGGCTTTGAACACTGAAGCTTTCTTT.